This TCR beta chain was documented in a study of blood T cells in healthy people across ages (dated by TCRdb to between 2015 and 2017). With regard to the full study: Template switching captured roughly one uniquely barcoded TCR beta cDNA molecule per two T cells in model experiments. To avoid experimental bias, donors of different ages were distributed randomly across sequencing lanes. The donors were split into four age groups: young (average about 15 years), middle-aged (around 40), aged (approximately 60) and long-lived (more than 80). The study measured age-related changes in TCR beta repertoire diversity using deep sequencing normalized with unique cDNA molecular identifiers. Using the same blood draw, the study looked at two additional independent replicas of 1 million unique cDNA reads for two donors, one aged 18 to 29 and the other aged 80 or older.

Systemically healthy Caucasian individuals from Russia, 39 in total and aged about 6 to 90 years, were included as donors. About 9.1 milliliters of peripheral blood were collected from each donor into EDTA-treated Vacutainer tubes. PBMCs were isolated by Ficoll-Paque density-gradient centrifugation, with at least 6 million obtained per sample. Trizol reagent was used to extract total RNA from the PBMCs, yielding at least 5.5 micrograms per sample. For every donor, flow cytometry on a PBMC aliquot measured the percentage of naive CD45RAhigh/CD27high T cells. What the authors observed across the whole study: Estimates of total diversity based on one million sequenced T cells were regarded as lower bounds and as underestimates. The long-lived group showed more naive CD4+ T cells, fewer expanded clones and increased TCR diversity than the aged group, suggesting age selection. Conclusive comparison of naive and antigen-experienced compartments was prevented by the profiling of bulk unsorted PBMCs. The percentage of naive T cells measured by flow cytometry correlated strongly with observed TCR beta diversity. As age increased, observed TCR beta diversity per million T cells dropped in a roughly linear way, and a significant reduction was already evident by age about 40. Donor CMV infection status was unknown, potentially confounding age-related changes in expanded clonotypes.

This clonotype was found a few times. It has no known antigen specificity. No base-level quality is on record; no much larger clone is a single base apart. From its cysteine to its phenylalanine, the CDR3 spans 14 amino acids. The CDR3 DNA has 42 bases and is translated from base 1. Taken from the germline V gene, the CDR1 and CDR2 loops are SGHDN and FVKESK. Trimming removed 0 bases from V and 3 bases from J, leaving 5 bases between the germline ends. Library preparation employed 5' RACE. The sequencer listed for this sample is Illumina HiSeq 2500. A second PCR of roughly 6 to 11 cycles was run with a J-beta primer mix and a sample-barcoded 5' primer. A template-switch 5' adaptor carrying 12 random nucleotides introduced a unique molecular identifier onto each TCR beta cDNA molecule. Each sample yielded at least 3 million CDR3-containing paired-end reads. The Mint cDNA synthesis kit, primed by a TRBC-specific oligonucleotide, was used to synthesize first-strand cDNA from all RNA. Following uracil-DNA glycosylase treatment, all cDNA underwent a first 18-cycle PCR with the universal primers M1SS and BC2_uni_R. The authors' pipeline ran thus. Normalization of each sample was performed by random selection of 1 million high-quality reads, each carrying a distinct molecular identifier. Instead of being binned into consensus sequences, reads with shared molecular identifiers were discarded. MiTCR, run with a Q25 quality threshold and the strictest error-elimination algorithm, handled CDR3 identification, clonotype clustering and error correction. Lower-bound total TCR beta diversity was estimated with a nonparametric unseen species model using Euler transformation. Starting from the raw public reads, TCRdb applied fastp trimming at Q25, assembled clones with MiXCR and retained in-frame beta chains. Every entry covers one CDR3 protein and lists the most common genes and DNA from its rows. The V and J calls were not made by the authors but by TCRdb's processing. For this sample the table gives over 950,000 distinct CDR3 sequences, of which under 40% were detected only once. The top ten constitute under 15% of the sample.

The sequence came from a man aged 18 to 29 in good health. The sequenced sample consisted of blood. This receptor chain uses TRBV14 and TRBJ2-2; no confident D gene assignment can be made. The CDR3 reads CASSQDWDTGELFF. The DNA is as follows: TGTGCCAGCAGCCAAGATTGGGACACCGGGGAGCTGTTTTTT.